These 2 T cell receptor beta chains share one sample of origin, sequenced in a study of T cell responses to AZD1222 COVID-19 vaccine. Clones were sequenced by immunoSEQ multiplex PCR, and TCRdb holds only the in-frame ones, with some missing. The sample has just under 85,000 clones; 70% to 90% are singletons. The specimen comprised peripheral blood, sampled on day 0 of AZD1222 vaccination. These receptors all stem from an adult in good health.

V is TRBV15 and J is TRBJ1-5; D is ambiguous. Germline V gives CDR1 LNHNV, CDR2 YYDKDF (reference sequence). Trimming shortened V by 3 bases and J by 3 bases, and 3 bases separated the two germline ends. This CDR3 spans 12 amino acids. The CDR3 sequence is CATSSPNQPQHF. In nucleotides, the CDR3 is TGTGCCACCAGCAGCCCCAATCAGCCCCAGCATTTT.

In this sample, this clone turned up a few times. The rearrangement joins TRBV2 to TRBJ1-2; 7 bases map to TRBD1. Germline V gene lookup returns CDR1 SNHLY and CDR2 FYNNEI. The CDR3 is 15 amino acids. V lost 2 bases, J lost 4 bases, and 7 bases stayed unmatched. The CDR3 protein is CASSETPGQAYGYTF. The CDR3 coding sequence is TGTGCCAGCAGTGAAACCCCCGGACAGGCCTATGGCTACACCTTC.